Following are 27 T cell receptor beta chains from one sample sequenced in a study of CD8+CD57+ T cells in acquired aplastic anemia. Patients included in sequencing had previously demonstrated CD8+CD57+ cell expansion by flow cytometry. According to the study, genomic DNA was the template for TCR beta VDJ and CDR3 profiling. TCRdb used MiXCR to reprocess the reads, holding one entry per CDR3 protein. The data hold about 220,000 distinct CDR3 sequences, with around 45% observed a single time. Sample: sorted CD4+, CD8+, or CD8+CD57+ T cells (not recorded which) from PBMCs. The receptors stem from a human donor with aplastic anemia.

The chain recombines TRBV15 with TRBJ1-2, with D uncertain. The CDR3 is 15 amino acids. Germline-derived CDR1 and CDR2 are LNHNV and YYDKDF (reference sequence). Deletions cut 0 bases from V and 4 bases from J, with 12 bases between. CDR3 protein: CATSRDVGGFYGYTF. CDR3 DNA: TGTGCCACCAGCAGAGACGTTGGAGGATTCTATGGCTACACCTTC. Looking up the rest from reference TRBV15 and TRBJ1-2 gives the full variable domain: DAMVIQNPRYQVTQFGKPVTLSCSQTLNHNVMYWYQQKSSQAPKLLFHYYDKDFNNEADTPDNFQSRRPNTSFCFLDIRSPGLGDTAMYLCATSRDVGGFYGYTFGSGTRLTVV.

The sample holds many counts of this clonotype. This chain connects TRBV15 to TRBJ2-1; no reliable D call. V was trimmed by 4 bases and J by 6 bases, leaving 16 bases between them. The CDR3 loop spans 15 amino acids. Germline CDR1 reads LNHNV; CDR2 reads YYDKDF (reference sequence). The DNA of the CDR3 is TGTGCCACCAGCACATGGTCAAGCGCCCGCAATGAGCAGTTCTTC. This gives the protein CATSTWSSARNEQFF.

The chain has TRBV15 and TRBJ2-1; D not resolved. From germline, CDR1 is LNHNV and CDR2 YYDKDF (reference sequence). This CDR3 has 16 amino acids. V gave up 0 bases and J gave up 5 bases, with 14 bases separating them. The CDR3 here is CATSRDAQAGDNEQFF. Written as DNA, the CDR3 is TGTGCCACCAGCAGAGATGCCCAGGCTGGGGACAATGAGCAGTTCTTC.

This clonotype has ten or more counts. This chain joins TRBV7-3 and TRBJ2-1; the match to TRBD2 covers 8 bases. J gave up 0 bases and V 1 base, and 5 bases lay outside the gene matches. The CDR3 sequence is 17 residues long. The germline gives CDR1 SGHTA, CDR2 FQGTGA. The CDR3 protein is CASSLRGGTSSYNEQFF. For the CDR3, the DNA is TGTGCCAGCAGCTTAAGAGGCGGGACTAGCTCCTACAATGAGCAGTTCTTC. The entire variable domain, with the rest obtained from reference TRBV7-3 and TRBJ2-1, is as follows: GAGVSQTPSNKVTEKGKYVELRCDPISGHTALYWYRQSLGQGPEFLIYFQGTGAADDSGLPNDRFFAVRPEGSVSTLKIQRTERGDSAVYLCASSLRGGTSSYNEQFFGPGTRLTVL.

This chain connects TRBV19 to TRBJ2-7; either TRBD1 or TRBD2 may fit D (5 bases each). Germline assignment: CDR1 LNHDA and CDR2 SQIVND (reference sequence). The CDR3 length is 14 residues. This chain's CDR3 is CASGLGTGAYEQYF. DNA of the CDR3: TGTGCTAGTGGTTTGGGGACCGGGGCCTACGAGCAGTACTTC. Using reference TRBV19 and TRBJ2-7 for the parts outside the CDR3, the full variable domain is DGGITQSPKYLFRKEGQNVTLSCEQNLNHDAMYWYRQDPGQGLRLIYYSQIVNDFQKGDIAEGYSVSREKKESFPLTVTSAQKNPTAFYLCASGLGTGAYEQYFGPGTRLTVT.

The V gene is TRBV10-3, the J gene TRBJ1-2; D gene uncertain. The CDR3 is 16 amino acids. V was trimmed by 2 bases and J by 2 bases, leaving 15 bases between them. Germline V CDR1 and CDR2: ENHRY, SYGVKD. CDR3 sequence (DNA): TGTGCCATCAGTGAGGCGAATACAGAGTTAAACTATGGCTACACCTTC. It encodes CAISEANTELNYGYTF.

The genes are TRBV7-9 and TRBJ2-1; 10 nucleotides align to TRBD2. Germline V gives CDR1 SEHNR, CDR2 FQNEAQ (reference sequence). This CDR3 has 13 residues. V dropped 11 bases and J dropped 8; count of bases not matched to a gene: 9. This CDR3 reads CAGDSGGVYEQFF. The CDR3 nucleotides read TGTGCCGGGGACAGCGGGGGGGTCTATGAGCAGTTCTTC.

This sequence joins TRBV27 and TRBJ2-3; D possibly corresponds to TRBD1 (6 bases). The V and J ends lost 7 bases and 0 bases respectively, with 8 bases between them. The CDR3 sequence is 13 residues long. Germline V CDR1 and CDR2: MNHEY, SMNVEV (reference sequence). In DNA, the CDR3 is TGTGCCAGCAAAGACAGGAGCACAGATACGCAGTATTTT. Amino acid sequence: CASKDRSTDTQYF.

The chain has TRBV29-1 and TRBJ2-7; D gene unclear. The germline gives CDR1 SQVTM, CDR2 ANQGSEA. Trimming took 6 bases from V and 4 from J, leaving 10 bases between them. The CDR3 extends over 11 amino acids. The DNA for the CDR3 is TGCAGCGTGAGGTGGGGTTACGAGCAGTACTTC. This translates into CSVRWGYEQYF.

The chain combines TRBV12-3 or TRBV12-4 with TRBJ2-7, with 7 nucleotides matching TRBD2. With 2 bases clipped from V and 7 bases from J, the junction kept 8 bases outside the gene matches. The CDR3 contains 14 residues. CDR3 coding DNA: TGTGCCAGCAGTTTAATTTCGGGAGCGGGAGAGCAGTACTTC. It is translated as CASSLISGAGEQYF.

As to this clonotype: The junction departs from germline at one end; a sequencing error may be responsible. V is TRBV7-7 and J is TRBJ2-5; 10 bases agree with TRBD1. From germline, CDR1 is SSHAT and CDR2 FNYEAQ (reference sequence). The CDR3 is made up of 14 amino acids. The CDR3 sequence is CASSPGQGEETQYF. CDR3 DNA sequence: TGTGCTAGCAGTCCTGGACAGGGGGAAGAGACCCAGTACTTC.

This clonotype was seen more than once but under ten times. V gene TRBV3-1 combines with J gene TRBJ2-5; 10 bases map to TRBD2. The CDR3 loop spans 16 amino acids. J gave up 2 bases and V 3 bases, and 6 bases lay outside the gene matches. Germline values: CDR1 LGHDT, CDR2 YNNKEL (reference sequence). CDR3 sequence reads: CASSHASGGIQETQYF. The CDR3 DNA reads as TGTGCCAGCAGCCACGCTAGCGGGGGCATTCAAGAGACCCAGTACTTC.

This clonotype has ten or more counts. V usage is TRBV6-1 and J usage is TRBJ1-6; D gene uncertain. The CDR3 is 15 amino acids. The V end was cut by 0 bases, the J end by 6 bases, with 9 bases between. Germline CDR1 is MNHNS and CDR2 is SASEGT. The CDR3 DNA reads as TGTGCCAGCAGTGAAGCGTGGCAGTCTAATTCACCCCTCCACTTT. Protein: CASSEAWQSNSPLHF.

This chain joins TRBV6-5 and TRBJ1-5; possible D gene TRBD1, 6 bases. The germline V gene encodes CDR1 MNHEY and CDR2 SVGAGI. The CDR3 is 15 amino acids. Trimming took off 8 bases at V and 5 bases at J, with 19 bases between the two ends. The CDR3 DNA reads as TGTGCCAGCGGGACTGGACAGAGCGACCATCAGCCCCAGCATTTT. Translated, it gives CASGTGQSDHQPQHF.

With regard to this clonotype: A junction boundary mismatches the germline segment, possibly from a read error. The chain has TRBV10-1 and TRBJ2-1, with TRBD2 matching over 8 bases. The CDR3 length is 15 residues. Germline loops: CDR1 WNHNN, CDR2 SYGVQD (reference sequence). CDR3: CVSSPREVVGDEQFF. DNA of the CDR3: TGCGTCAGCAGTCCGCGGGAGGTGGTGGGAGATGAGCAGTTCTTC.

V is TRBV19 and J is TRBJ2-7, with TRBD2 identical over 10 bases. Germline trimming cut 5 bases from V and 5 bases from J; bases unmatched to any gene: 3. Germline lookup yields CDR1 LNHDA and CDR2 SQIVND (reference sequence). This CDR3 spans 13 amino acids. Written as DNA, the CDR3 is TGTGCCAGTAGTCTAGCGGGGGTCCACGAGCAGTACTTC. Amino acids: CASSLAGVHEQYF.

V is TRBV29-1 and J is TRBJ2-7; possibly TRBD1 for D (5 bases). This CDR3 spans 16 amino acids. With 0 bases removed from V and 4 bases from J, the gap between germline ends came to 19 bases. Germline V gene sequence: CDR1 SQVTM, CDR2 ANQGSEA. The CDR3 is CSVEDAREGVEYEQYF. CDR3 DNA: TGCAGCGTTGAAGACGCCAGGGAAGGGGTGGAATACGAGCAGTACTTC.

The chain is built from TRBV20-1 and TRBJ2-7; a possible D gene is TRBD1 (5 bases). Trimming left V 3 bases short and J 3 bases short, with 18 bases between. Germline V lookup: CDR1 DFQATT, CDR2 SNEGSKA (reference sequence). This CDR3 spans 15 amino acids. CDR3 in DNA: TGCAGTGCTAGGGCTCAGGGTGGTCCCATCTACGAGCAGTACTTC. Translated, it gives CSARAQGGPIYEQYF.

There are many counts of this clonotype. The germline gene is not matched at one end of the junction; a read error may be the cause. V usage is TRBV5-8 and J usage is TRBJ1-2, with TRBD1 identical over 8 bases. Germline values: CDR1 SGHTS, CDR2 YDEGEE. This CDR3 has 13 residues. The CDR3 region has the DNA TGTGCCAGCAGCCCGGACAGGGACTACGGCTACACCTTC. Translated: CASSPDRDYGYTF.

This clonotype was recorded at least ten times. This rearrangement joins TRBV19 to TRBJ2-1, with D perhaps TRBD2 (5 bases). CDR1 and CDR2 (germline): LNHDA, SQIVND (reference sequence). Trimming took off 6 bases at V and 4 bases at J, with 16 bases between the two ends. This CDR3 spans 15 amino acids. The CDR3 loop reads CASRDSAYIYNEQFF. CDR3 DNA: TGTGCCAGTAGGGATAGCGCATACATTTACAATGAGCAGTTCTTC.

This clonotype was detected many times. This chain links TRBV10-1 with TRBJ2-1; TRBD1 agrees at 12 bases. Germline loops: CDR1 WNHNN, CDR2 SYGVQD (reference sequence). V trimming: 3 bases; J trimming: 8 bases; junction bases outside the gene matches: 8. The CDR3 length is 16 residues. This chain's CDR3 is CASSEWGQGAIYEQFF. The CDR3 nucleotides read TGCGCCAGCAGTGAATGGGGACAGGGGGCGATTTATGAGCAGTTCTTC.

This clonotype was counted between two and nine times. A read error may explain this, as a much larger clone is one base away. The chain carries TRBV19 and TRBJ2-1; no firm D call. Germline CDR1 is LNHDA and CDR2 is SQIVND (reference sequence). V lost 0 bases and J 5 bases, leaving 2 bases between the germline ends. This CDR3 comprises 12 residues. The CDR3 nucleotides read TGTGCCAGTAGTATAGAGGACAATGAGCAGTTCTTC. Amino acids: CASSIEDNEQFF.

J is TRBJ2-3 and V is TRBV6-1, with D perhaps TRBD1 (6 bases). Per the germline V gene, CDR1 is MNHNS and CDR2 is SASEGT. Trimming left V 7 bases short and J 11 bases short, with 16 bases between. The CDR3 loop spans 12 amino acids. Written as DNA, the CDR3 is TGTGCCAGCAAAGGACAGCCCGCAAGGCAGTATTTT. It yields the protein CASKGQPARQYF.

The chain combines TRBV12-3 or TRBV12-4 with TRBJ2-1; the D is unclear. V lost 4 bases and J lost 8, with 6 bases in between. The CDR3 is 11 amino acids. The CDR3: CASSYDHEQFF. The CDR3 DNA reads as TGTGCCAGCAGTTACGACCATGAGCAGTTCTTC.

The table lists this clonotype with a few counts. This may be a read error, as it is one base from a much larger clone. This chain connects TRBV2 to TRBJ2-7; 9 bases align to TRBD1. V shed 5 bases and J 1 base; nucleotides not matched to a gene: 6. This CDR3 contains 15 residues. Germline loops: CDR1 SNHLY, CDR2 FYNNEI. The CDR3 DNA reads TGTGCCAGCAGTTCCGGGACAGGGCCTTCCTACGAGCAGTACTTC. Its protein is CASSSGTGPSYEQYF.

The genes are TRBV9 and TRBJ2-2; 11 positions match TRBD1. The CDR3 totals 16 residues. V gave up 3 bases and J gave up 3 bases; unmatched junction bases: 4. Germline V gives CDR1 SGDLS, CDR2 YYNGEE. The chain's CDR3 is CASSAWDRGDTGELFF. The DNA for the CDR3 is TGTGCCAGCAGCGCCTGGGACAGGGGGGACACCGGGGAGCTGTTTTTT.

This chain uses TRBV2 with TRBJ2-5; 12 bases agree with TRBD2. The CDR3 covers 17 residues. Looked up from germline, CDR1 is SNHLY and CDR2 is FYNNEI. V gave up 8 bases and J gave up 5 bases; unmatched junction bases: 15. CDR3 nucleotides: TGTGCCAGCTGCCTCCAGGCTAGCGGGGGGGCAGGCGAGACCCAGTACTTC. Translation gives CASCLQASGGAGETQYF.